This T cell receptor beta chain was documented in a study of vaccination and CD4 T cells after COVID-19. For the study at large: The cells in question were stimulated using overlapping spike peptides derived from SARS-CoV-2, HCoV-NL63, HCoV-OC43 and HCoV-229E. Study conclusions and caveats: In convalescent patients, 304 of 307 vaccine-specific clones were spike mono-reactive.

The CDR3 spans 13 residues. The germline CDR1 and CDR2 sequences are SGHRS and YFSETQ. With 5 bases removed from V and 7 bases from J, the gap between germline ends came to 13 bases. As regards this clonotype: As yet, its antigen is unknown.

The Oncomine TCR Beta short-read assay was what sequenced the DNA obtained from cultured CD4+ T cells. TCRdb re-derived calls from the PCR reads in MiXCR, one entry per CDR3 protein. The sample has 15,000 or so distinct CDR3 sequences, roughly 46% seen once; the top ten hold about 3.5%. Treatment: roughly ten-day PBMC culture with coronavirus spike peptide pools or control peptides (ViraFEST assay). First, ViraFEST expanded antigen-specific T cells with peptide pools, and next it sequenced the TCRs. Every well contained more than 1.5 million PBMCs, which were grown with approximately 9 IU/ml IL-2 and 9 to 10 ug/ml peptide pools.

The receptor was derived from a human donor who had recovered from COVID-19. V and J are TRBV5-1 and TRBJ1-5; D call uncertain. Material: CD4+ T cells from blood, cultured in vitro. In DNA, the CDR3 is TGCGCCAGCAGTTCTCACCCGGGACAGCCCCAGCATTTT. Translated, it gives CASSSHPGQPQHF.